This TCR beta chain was captured by sequencing in a study of cytomegalovirus exposure and HLA in healthy donors. The PCR employed 60 Vbeta primers together with 13 Jbeta primers. The protocol was immunoSEQ multiplex PCR, while the TCRdb copy is restricted to in-frame clones and leaves out a portion. The repertoire holds around 120,000 clones, with over 70% as singletons. This CDR3 has 15 residues. V lost 7 bases, J lost 3 bases, and 9 bases stayed unmatched. Germline CDR1 MDHEN, CDR2 SYDVKM. Sequencing used PBMCs. This TCR was recovered from a woman in her late teens or twenties in good health and CMV-seronegative. This rearrangement joins TRBV28 to TRBJ2-4; 7 bases agree with TRBD2. CDR3: CASNEAGLGKNIQYF. The DNA for the CDR3 is TGTGCCAGCAATGAAGCGGGGTTGGGCAAAAACATTCAGTACTTC. Full variable domain (rest looked up from reference TRBV28 and TRBJ2-4): DVKVTQSSRYLVKRTGEKVFLECVQDMDHENMFWYRQDPGLGLRLIYFSYDVKMKEKGDIPEGYSVSREKKERFSLILESASTNQTSMYLCASNEAGLGKNIQYFGAGTRLSVL.